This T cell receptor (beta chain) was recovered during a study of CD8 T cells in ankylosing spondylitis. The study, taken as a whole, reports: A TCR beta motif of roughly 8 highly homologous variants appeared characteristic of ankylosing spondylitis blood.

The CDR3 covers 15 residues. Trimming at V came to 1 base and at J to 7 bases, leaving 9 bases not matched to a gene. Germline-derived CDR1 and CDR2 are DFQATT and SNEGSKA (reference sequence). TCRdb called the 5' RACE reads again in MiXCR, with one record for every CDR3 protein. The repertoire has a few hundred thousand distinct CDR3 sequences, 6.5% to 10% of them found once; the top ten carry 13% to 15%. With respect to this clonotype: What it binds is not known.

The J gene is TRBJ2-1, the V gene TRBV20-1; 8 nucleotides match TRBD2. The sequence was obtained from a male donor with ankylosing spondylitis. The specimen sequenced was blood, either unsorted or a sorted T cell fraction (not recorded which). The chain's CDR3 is CSARGGTRGRNEQFF. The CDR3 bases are TGCAGTGCTAGAGGGGGGACTAGGGGGAGAAATGAGCAGTTCTTC.